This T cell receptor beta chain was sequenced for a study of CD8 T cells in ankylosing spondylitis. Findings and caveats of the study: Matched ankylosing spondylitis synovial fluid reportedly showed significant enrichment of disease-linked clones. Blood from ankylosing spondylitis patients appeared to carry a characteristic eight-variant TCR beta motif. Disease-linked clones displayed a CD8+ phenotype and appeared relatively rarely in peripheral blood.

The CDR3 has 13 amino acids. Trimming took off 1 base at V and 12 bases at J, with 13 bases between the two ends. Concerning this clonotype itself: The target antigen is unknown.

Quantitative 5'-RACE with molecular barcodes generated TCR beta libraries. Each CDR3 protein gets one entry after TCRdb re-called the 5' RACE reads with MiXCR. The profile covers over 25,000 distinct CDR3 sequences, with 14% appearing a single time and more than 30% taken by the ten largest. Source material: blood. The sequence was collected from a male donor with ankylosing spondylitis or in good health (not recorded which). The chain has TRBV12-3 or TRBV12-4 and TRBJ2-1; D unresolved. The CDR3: CASSLETGAAQFF. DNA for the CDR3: TGTGCCAGCAGTTTAGAGACTGGCGCGGCGCAGTTCTTC.